The entry below gives a single TCR beta chain sequence along with its context. Per the authors' pipeline: Estimates of nucleated cell counts were drawn from the amplification of reference gene primers. Only in-frame clones appear in the TCRdb table, and some are missing; sequencing was by immunoSEQ multiplex PCR. V and J calls and clone size are given by that table; D and trimming were obtained from the DNA. The sample has approximately 190,000 clones; approximately 90% are singletons. This CDR3 contains 13 residues. The V end lost 1 base, the J end lost 10 bases, and 8 bases lay between the germline ends. CDR1 and CDR2 (germline): SGHTA, FQGNSA. Cohorts were based on clinical histories the participants reported. This specimen comes from a study of blood T cell repertoires in COVID-19.

The source of this sequence is a woman in her 40s in a cohort exposed to, infected with or recovered from COVID-19 (not recorded which). Material for sequencing was PBMCs or T cells enriched from blood (not recorded which). The V and J genes are TRBV7-2 and TRBJ1-6; a weak D match, TRBD1 (5 bases). The CDR3 DNA is TGTGCCAGCAGCTTAGGTGGGGGGTCACCCCTCCACTTT. Translating gives CASSLGGGSPLHF.